This TCR beta chain was identified during a study of blood T cell repertoires in COVID-19. Everyone who took part was about 18 to 90 years old, and they came from fewer than 25 US areas. Participants were placed into cohorts based on the clinical history they reported. Germline V gene lookup returns CDR1 MGHRA and CDR2 YSYEKL. The CDR3 has 17 residues. V lost 1 base to trimming and J lost 0 bases, with 15 bases between them. TCRdb's copy holds only in-frame clones and misses some; the assay was immunoSEQ multiplex PCR. The table shows about 370,000 clones, with 75% to 90% occurring only once. The sequence was obtained from a man between 18 and 29 years old who had recovered from COVID-19. The V and J genes are TRBV4-1 and TRBJ1-1; TRBD1 might be the D (5 bases). The sample consisted of PBMCs or T cells enriched from blood (not recorded which). Written as DNA, the CDR3 is TGCGCCAGCAGCCAAGCCCCTTGGGGCAGGGTGAACACTGAAGCTTTCTTT. Protein product: CASSQAPWGRVNTEAFF.